These T cell receptor beta chains were read from a single sample in a study of STAT5B mutations in CD4+ large granular lymphocyte leukemia. Only in-frame clones appear in the TCRdb table, and some are missing; sequencing was by immunoSEQ multiplex PCR. The sample lists roughly 38,000 clones, around 80% occurring once. Sequencing was done on a sample of CD4+ T cells from blood buffy coats. These receptor sequences come from a human donor in good health. The CDR3 runs from the conserved cysteine through the conserved F or W. D genes are given only for firm matches. Only some rows state a clone size, as once, few, many or a class for expanded clones.

>TRBJ1-2|NA|TRBD1|13|TRBV2
CASRWDRGYGYTF
TGTGCCAGCAGATGGGACAGAGGCTATGGCTACACCTTC
>TRBJ2-5|NA|NA|15|TRBV2
CASSESREQQETQYF
TGTGCCAGCAGTGAAAGCAGGGAGCAACAAGAGACCCAGTACTTC
>TRBJ1-4|NA|TRBD1|17|TRBV4-3
CASSQDSPATGSEKLFF
TGCGCCAGCAGCCAAGATTCCCCGGCGACAGGGAGTGAAAAACTGTTTTTT
>TRBJ2-1|NA|TRBD1|15|TRBV6-4
CASSDSGTAYNEQFF
TGTGCCAGCAGTGACTCGGGGACAGCCTACAATGAGCAGTTCTTC
>TRBJ1-1|NA|NA|15|TRBV7-2
CASSLVDVGTTEAVF
TGTGCCAGCAGCTTAGTCGACGTAGGGACCACTGAAGCTGTCTTT
>TRBJ2-3|NA|NA|16|TRBV9
CASSVNPVPSTDTQYF
TGTGCCAGCAGCGTAAACCCGGTCCCAAGCACAGATACGCAGTATTTT
>TRBJ1-1|NA|TRBD1|15|TRBV10-3
CAISESGQGGTEAFF
TGTGCCATCAGTGAGTCGGGACAGGGGGGCACTGAAGCTTTCTTT
>TRBJ2-2|NA|NA|11|TRBV20-1
CSAYFSRELFF
TGCAGTGCTTACTTTTCCCGGGAGCTGTTTTTT
>TRBJ1-5|NA|NA|16|TRBV5-1
CASSLEAAGNNQPQHF
TGCGCCAGCAGCTTAGAGGCTGCAGGGAACAATCAGCCCCAGCATTTT
>TRBJ2-3|NA|NA|14|TRBV7-7
CASSLVGTTDTQYF
TGTGCTAGCAGCTTAGTGGGGACCACAGATACGCAGTATTTT
>TRBJ2-3|NA|TRBD2|16|TRBV18
CASSPRTSGAADTQYF
TGTGCCAGCTCACCGCGGACTAGCGGGGCGGCAGATACGCAGTATTTT
>TRBJ2-2|NA|NA|16|TRBV9
CASSVVGTPADGELFF
TGTGCCAGCAGCGTAGTAGGTACACCAGCCGACGGGGAGCTGTTTTTT
>TRBJ2-7|NA|TRBD1|15|TRBV19
CASSIGQGMIYEQYF
TGTGCCAGTAGTATCGGACAGGGGATGATCTACGAGCAGTACTTC
>TRBJ2-1|NA|TRBD2|15|TRBV7-9
CASTIPGLARNEQFF
TGTGCCAGCACCATTCCGGGACTAGCACGCAATGAGCAGTTCTTC
>TRBJ2-2|NA|NA|15|TRBV5-1
CASSTDWTNTGELFF
TGCGCCAGCAGCACGGACTGGACGAACACCGGGGAGCTGTTTTTT
>TRBJ1-4|few|NA|13|TRBV5-4
CASHAGNGEKLFF
TGTGCCAGCCACGCAGGGAACGGTGAAAAACTGTTTTTT
>TRBJ2-5|NA|NA|14|TRBV15
CATSREDRKETQYF
TGTGCCACCAGCAGAGAGGACAGAAAAGAGACCCAGTACTTC
>TRBJ1-2|NA|TRBD1|13|TRBV27
CASSLVTGGGYTF
TGTGCCAGCAGTTTAGTCACAGGGGGTGGCTACACCTTC
>TRBJ2-5|NA|NA|15|TRBV6-1
CASSTSGTEEETQYF
TGTGCCAGCAGTACGAGTGGGACCGAGGAGGAGACCCAGTACTTC
>TRBJ2-2|NA|NA|13|TRBV19
CASSIQDTGELFF
TGTGCCAGTAGTATCCAGGACACCGGGGAGCTGTTTTTT
>TRBJ1-2|NA|NA|14|TRBV2
CASSEEAENYGYTF
TGTGCCAGCAGTGAAGAAGCGGAAAACTATGGCTACACCTTC
>TRBJ2-2|NA|TRBD1|15|TRBV2
CASRPGTGRNGELFF
TGTGCCAGCAGGCCCGGGACAGGGCGGAACGGGGAGCTGTTTTTT
>TRBJ2-5|once|NA|14|TRBV10-3
CAISEPGARETQYF
TGTGCCATCAGTGAGCCGGGGGCAAGGGAGACCCAGTACTTC
>TRBJ2-7|NA|TRBD1|14|TRBV10-1
CASLWTGSRYEQYF
TGCGCCAGCCTATGGACAGGGTCTCGCTACGAGCAGTACTTC
>TRBJ1-2|NA|TRBD1|14|TRBV27
CASSTLDRDYGYTF
TGTGCCAGCAGTACATTAGACAGGGACTATGGCTACACCTTC
>TRBJ2-7|NA|NA|15|TRBV7-2
CASSFSGLSSYEQYF
TGTGCCAGCAGCTTCAGCGGACTGTCCTCCTACGAGCAGTACTTC
>TRBJ1-4|NA|TRBD1|13|TRBV27
CASSRTGDEKLFF
TGTGCCAGCAGCCGGACAGGGGATGAAAAACTGTTTTTT
>TRBJ2-4|NA|NA|18|TRBV4-1
CASSQGLGRLDSKTIQYF
TGCGCCAGCAGCCAAGGGTTAGGGCGTCTAGATTCAAAGACCATTCAGTACTTC
>TRBJ2-7|NA|NA|11|TRBV13
CASSFSYEQYF
TGTGCCAGCAGCTTCTCCTACGAGCAGTACTTC
>TRBJ2-5|NA|TRBD2|16|TRBV7-9
CASSTRLAGGGETQYF
TGTGCCAGCAGCACACGACTAGCGGGAGGTGGGGAGACCCAGTACTTC
>TRBJ2-3|NA|TRBD2|15|TRBV2
CASSVSGGDTDTQYF
TGTGCCAGCAGTGTTAGCGGGGGAGACACAGATACGCAGTATTTT
>TRBJ1-5|few|NA|13|TRBV27
CASSPNRNQPQHF
TGTGCCAGCAGTCCGAACCGAAATCAGCCCCAGCATTTT
>TRBJ1-1|NA|TRBD1|15|TRBV9
CASSALRGGNTEAFF
TGTGCCAGCAGCGCGCTCAGGGGGGGGAACACTGAAGCTTTCTTT
>TRBJ2-2|NA|NA|14|TRBV29-1
CSAARAANTGELFF
TGCAGCGCAGCTAGGGCGGCGAACACCGGGGAGCTGTTTTTT
>TRBJ2-7|NA|TRBD2|15|TRBV7-9
CASSEVAGASGEQYF
TGTGCCAGCAGCGAGGTAGCGGGAGCTTCGGGAGAGCAGTACTTC
>TRBJ1-6|NA|NA|16|TRBV5-6
CASSLVLQGGGSPLHF
TGTGCCAGCAGCTTGGTACTGCAGGGAGGTGGGTCACCCCTCCACTTT
>TRBJ2-5|NA|TRBD1|15|TRBV6-5
CASSQTGGRGETQYF
TGTGCCAGCAGTCAGACAGGGGGCCGCGGGGAGACCCAGTACTTC
>TRBJ2-7|NA|NA|11|TRBV7-9
CASSSAYEQYF
TGTGCCAGCAGCTCTGCCTACGAGCAGTACTTC
>TRBJ2-5|NA|TRBD1|15|TRBV4-1
CASSQLGQAKETQYF
TGCGCCAGCAGCCAGCTCGGACAGGCAAAAGAGACCCAGTACTTC
>TRBJ2-5|NA|NA|13|TRBV9
CASSGLYQETQYF
TGTGCCAGCAGCGGGCTGTATCAAGAGACCCAGTACTTC
>TRBJ1-2|NA|TRBD1|14|TRBV6-5
CASKRDSFNYGYTF
TGTGCCAGCAAAAGGGACAGCTTTAACTATGGCTACACCTTC
>TRBJ2-7|few|TRBD1|13|TRBV5-6
CASSLGQGDEQYF
TGTGCCAGCAGCCTTGGACAGGGGGACGAGCAGTACTTC
>TRBJ2-2|few|NA|16|TRBV6-4
CASSPFGGTNTGELFF
TGTGCCAGCAGCCCCTTCGGGGGCACAAACACCGGGGAGCTGTTTTTT
>TRBJ2-1|NA|NA|16|TRBV21-1
CASSKGASGRAGEQFF
TGTGCCAGCAGCAAAGGGGCTAGCGGGAGGGCCGGTGAGCAGTTCTTC
>TRBJ2-1|NA|NA|14|TRBV29-1
CSVATTGNFNEQFF
TGCAGCGTTGCTACGACAGGAAACTTTAATGAGCAGTTCTTC
>TRBJ2-7|NA|NA|13|TRBV19
CASSIPGSYEQYF
TGTGCCAGTAGTATCCCCGGATCCTACGAGCAGTACTTC
>TRBJ1-1|NA|NA|14|TRBV7-2
CASSPGIMNTEAFF
TGTGCCAGCAGCCCTGGAATCATGAACACTGAAGCTTTCTTT
>TRBJ1-4|NA|NA|13|TRBV5-4
CASSPGPWEKLFF
TGTGCCAGCAGCCCAGGCCCATGGGAAAAACTGTTTTTT
>TRBJ2-2|NA|TRBD2|16|TRBV9
CASSAGLAGGTRELFF
TGTGCCAGCAGCGCAGGACTAGCGGGGGGGACCCGGGAGCTGTTTTTT
>TRBJ1-6|NA|NA|15|TRBV5-1
CASSLAGQVDKPLHF
TGCGCCAGCAGCTTGGCTGGCCAGGTAGACAAACCCCTCCACTTT
>TRBJ2-7|NA|NA|15|TRBV6-1
CASSEAGPRGGEQYF
TGTGCCAGCAGTGAAGCGGGCCCCAGGGGCGGCGAGCAGTACTTC
>TRBJ2-1|few|TRBD2|16|TRBV7-9
CASSLARNGRRNEQFF
TGTGCCAGCAGCTTAGCGAGGAACGGGAGGAGAAATGAGCAGTTCTTC
>TRBJ2-7|NA|NA|13|TRBV7-2
CASSLRWSYEQYF
TGTGCCAGCAGCCTCCGCTGGTCCTACGAGCAGTACTTC
>TRBJ2-1|NA|TRBD2|13|TRBV4-3
CASSRDYYNEQFF
TGCGCCAGCAGCCGGGACTACTACAATGAGCAGTTCTTC
>TRBJ2-2|NA|NA|12|TRBV5-1
CASSFNTGELFF
TGCGCCAGCAGCTTTAACACCGGGGAGCTGTTTTTT
>TRBJ1-2|few|NA|14|TRBV11-2
CASSFGGGGYGYTF
TGTGCCAGCAGCTTCGGGGGGGGCGGCTATGGCTACACCTTC
>TRBJ1-1|few|NA|13|TRBV7-6
CASSFNTYTEAFF
TGTGCCAGCAGCTTTAACACCTACACTGAAGCTTTCTTT